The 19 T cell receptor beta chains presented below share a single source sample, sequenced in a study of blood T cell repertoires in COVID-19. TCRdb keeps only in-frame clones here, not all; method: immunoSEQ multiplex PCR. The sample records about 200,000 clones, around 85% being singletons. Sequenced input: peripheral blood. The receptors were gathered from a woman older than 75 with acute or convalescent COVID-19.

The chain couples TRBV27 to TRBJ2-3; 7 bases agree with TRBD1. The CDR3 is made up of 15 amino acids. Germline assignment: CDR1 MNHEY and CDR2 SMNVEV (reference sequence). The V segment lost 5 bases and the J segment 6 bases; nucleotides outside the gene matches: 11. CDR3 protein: CASSPQDRVRDTQYF. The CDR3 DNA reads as TGTGCCAGCAGTCCTCAAGACAGGGTCCGGGATACGCAGTATTTT.

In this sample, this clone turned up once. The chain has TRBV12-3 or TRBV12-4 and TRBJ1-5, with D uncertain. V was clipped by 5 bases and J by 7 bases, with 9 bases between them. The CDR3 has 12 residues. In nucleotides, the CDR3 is TGTGCCAGCAGTCCACATCAACAGCCCCAGCATTTT. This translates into CASSPHQQPQHF.

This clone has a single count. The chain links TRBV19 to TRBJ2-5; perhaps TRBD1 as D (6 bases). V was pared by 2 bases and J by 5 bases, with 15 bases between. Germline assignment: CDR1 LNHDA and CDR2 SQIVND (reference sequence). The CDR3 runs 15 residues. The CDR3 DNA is TGTGCCAGTAGTATATGGGGGCGACGGTTCGAGACCCAGTACTTC. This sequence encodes CASSIWGRRFETQYF. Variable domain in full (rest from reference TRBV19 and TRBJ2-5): DGGITQSPKYLFRKEGQNVTLSCEQNLNHDAMYWYRQDPGQGLRLIYYSQIVNDFQKGDIAEGYSVSREKKESFPLTVTSAQKNPTAFYLCASSIWGRRFETQYFGPGTRLLVL.

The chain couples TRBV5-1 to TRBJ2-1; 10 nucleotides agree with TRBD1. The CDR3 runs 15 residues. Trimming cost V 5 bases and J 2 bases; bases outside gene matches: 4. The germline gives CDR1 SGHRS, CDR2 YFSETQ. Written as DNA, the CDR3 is TGCGCCAGCAGTTCTGGGACAGGGGCCTACAATGAGCAGTTCTTC. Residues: CASSSGTGAYNEQFF. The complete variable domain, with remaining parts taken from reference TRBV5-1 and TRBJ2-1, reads KAGVTQTPRYLIKTRGQQVTLSCSPISGHRSVSWYQQTPGQGLQFLFEYFSETQRNKGNFPGRFSGRQFSNSRSEMNVSTLELGDSALYLCASSSGTGAYNEQFFGPGTRLTVL.

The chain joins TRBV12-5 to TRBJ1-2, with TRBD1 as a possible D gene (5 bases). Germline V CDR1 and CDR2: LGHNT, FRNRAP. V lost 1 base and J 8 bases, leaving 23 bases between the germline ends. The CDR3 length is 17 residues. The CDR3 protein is CASGLDLSQVDSMGYTF. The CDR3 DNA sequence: TGTGCTAGTGGTTTGGATCTCTCACAGGTGGATTCGATGGGCTACACCTTC.

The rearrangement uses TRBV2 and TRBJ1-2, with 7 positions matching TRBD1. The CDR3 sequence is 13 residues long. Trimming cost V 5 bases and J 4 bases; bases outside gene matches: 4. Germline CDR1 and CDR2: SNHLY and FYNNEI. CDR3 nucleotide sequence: TGTGCCAGCAGTCGGGACAGCGGCTATGGCTACACCTTC. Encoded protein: CASSRDSGYGYTF. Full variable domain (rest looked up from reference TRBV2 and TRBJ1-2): EPEVTQTPSHQVTQMGQEVILRCVPISNHLYFYWYRQILGQKVEFLVSFYNNEISEKSEIFDDQFSVERPDGSNFTLKIRSTKLEDSAMYFCASSRDSGYGYTFGSGTRLTVV.

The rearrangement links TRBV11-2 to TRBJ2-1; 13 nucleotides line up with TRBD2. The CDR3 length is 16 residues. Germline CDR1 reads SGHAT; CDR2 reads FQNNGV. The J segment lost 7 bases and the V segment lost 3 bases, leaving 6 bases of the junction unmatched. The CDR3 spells CASSFSGLAGINEQFF. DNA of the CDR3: TGTGCCAGCAGCTTTTCGGGACTAGCGGGGATAAATGAGCAGTTCTTC.

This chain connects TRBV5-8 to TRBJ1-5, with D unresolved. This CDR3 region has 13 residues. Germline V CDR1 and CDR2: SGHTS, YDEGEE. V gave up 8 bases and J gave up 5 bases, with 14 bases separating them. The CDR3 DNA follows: TGTGCCAGTGTGATCCGGGGATATCAGCCCCAGCATTTT. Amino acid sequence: CASVIRGYQPQHF.

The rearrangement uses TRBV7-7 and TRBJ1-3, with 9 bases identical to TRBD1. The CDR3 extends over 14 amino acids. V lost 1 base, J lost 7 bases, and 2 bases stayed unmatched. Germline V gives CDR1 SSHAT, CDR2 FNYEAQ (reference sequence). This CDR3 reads CASSLEQGANTIYF. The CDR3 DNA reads TGTGCCAGCAGCTTAGAACAGGGGGCGAACACCATATATTTT.

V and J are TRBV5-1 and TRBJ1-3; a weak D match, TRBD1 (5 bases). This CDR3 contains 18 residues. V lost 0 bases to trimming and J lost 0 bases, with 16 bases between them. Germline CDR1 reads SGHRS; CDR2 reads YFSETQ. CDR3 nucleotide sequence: TGCGCCAGCAGCTTGGGATTGGGGCAGACAATCTCTGGAAACACCATATATTTT. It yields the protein CASSLGLGQTISGNTIYF.

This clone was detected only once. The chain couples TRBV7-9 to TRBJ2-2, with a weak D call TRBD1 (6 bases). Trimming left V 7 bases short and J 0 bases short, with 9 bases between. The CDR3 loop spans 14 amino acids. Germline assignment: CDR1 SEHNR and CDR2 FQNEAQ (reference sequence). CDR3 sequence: CASIQGTNTGELFF. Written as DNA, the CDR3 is TGTGCCAGCATTCAGGGGACGAACACCGGGGAGCTGTTTTTT.

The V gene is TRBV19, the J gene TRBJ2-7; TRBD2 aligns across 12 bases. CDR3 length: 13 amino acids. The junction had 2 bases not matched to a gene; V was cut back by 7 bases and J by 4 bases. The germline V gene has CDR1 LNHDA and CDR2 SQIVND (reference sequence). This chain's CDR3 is CASKGTSGYEQYF. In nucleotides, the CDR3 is TGTGCCAGTAAGGGGACTAGCGGGTACGAGCAGTACTTC.

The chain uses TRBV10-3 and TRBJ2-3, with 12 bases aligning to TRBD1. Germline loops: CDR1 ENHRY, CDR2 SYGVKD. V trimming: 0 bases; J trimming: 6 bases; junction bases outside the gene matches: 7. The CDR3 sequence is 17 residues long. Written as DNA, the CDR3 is TGTGCCATCAGTGAGTCGCAGGGACAGGGGGCGAGGGATACGCAGTATTTT. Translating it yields CAISESQGQGARDTQYF.

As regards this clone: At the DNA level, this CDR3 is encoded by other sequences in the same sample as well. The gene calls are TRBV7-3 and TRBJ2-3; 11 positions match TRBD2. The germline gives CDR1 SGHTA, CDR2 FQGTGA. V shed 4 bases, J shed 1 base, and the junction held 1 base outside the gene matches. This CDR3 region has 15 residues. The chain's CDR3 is CASSSGLAGTDTQYF. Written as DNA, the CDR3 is TGTGCCAGCAGCTCGGGACTAGCGGGCACAGATACGCAGTATTTT.

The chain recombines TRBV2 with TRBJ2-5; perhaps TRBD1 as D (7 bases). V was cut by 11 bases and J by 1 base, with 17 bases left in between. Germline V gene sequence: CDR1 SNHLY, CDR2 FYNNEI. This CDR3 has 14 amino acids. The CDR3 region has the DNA TGTGCCTCAAGGAGGGGACAGCCCCAAGAGACCCAGTACTTC. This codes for CASRRGQPQETQYF.

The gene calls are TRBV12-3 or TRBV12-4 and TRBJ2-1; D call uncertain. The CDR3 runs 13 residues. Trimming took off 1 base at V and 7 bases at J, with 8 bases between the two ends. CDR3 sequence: CASSLVGFNEQFF. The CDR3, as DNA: TGTGCCAGCAGTTTAGTCGGGTTTAATGAGCAGTTCTTC.

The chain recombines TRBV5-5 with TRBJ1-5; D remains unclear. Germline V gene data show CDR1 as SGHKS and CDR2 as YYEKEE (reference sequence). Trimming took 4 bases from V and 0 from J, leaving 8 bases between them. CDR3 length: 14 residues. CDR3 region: CASSRDFSNQPQHF. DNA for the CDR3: TGTGCCAGCAGCCGAGACTTTAGCAATCAGCCCCAGCATTTT. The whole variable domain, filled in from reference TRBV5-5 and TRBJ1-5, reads DAGVTQSPTHLIKTRGQQVTLRCSPISGHKSVSWYQQVLGQGPQFIFQYYEKEERGRGNFPDRFSARQFPNYSSELNVNALLLGDSALYLCASSRDFSNQPQHFGDGTRLSIL.

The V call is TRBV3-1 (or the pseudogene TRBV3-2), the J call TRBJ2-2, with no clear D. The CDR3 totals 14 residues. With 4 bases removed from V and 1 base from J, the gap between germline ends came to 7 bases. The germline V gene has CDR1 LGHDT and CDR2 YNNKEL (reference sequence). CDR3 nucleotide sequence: TGTGCCAGCAGCCTACGAGAGAACACCGGGGAGCTGTTTTTT. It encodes CASSLRENTGELFF.

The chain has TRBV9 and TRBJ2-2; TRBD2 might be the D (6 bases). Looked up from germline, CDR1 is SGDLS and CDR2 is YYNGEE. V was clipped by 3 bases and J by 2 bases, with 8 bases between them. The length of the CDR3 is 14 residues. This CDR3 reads CASSGSGNTGELFF. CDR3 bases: TGTGCCAGCAGCGGTAGCGGAAACACCGGGGAGCTGTTTTTT.